The 19 T cell receptor beta chains below come from one sample, sequenced in a study of Graves' ophthalmopathy and Graves' hyperthyroidism. RNA served as the template for amplifying TCR beta CDR3 regions. RT-PCR in the first round used HTBI primers; a second-round multiplex PCR followed. From the multiplex PCR reads, TCRdb called clonotypes with MiXCR, one entry per CDR3 protein. This table holds hundreds of thousands of distinct CDR3 sequences, just over 40% found once. Sequencing was done on a sample of peripheral blood. The receptors shown here come from an adult man with Graves' ophthalmopathy.

The J gene is TRBJ2-1, the V gene TRBV19; 10 nucleotides agree with TRBD1. V lost 3 bases, J lost 7 bases, and 3 bases stayed unmatched. Germline V gives CDR1 LNHDA, CDR2 SQIVND (reference sequence). The CDR3 runs 14 residues. In DNA, the CDR3 is TGTGCCAGTAGTATCGGACAGGGGGTGAATGAGCAGTTCTTC. It translates to CASSIGQGVNEQFF. The whole variable domain, remainder taken from reference TRBV19 and TRBJ2-1, is DGGITQSPKYLFRKEGQNVTLSCEQNLNHDAMYWYRQDPGQGLRLIYYSQIVNDFQKGDIAEGYSVSREKKESFPLTVTSAQKNPTAFYLCASSIGQGVNEQFFGPGTRLTVL.

About this clonotype: With a much larger clone just one base away, this may be a read error. This chain connects TRBV7-3 to TRBJ2-2, with 9 bases identical to TRBD2. The CDR3 extends over 14 amino acids. Trimming at V came to 10 bases and at J to 5 bases, leaving 8 bases not matched to a gene. Germline CDR1 reads SGHTA; CDR2 reads FQGTGA. CDR3 residues: CATAAGGETGELFF. The CDR3 bases are TGTGCCACCGCTGCGGGAGGGGAAACCGGGGAGCTGTTTTTT.

J is TRBJ1-2 and V is TRBV24-1; TRBD1 might be the D (6 bases). From germline, CDR1 is KGHDR and CDR2 SFDVKD. This CDR3 spans 12 amino acids. Trimming shortened V by 11 bases and J by 2 bases, and 11 bases separated the two germline ends. The CDR3 loop is CASGGQNYGYTF. DNA for the CDR3: TGTGCCAGTGGGGGGCAGAACTATGGCTACACCTTC.

This clonotype turned up a few times. V gene TRBV10-3 combines with J gene TRBJ2-7, with 15 bases that match TRBD2. TRBJ2-1 matches the DNA end more closely, so the J call is doubtful. The CDR3 is made up of 15 amino acids. Germline-derived CDR1 and CDR2 are ENHRY and SYGVKD. The CDR3 DNA sequence: TGTGCCATCAGCCTTGGACTAGCGGGAGGGGGTGAGCAGTTCTTC. Protein: CAISLGLAGGGEQFF.

This clonotype has a count of ten or more. The V call is TRBV12-3 or TRBV12-4, the J call TRBJ1-1, with D perhaps matching TRBD1 (6 bases). CDR3 length equals 14 residues. Trimming pared 2 bases from V and 5 bases from J, leaving 12 bases between. This chain's CDR3 is CASSLRGIGTEAFF. Written as DNA, the CDR3 is TGTGCCAGCAGTTTAAGGGGGATTGGTACTGAAGCTTTCTTT.

This clonotype showed up many times. This chain links TRBV9 with TRBJ2-5; TRBD2 matches at 8 bases. Germline-derived CDR1 and CDR2 are SGDLS and YYNGEE. After removal of 4 bases from V and 5 bases from J, the junction contained 7 bases not matched to a gene. The CDR3 has 14 residues. The CDR3 here is CASSLGTREETQYF. CDR3 bases: TGTGCCAGCAGCCTCGGGACTAGGGAGGAGACCCAGTACTTC. The full variable domain, with the rest looked up from reference TRBV9 and TRBJ2-5, is DSGVTQTPKHLITATGQRVTLRCSPRSGDLSVYWYQQSLDQGLQFLIQYYNGEERAKGNILERFSAQQFPDLHSELNLSSLELGDSALYFCASSLGTREETQYFGPGTRLLVL.

This clonotype was picked up many times. J is TRBJ1-2 and V is TRBV12-3 or TRBV12-4, with TRBD1 matching over 7 bases. CDR3 length: 13 residues. V gave up 6 bases and J gave up 4 bases; unmatched junction bases: 5. The CDR3 sequence is CASRPGQLYGYTF. CDR3 coding DNA: TGTGCCAGCAGGCCGGGACAGCTCTATGGCTACACCTTC.

Remarks on this clonotype: A much larger clone lies one base from this, so it may be a read error. The rearrangement links TRBV6-6 to TRBJ1-1, with a tentative D call TRBD1 (6 bases). V lost 6 bases and J 1 base, leaving 12 bases between the germline ends. The CDR3 spans 14 residues. Germline V gene lookup returns CDR1 MNHNY and CDR2 SVGAGI (reference sequence). The CDR3 DNA follows: TGTGCCAGCAGGAGTGGACAGAAGAACACTGAAGCTTTCTTT. This sequence encodes CASRSGQKNTEAFF.

Comment on this clonotype: At one of its ends the junction is not consistent with the germline gene, which may arise from a read error. The J gene is TRBJ2-7, the V gene TRBV3-1; 8 bases fit TRBD1. CDR3 length equals 16 residues. Germline CDR1 LGHDT, CDR2 YNNKEL (reference sequence). The chain's CDR3 is CASSQTSSGGSNEQYF. For the CDR3, the DNA is TGTGCCAGCAGCCAAACCTCCTCAGGGGGCTCCAACGAGCAGTACTTC.

This clonotype was found a few times. The rearrangement uses TRBV7-2 and TRBJ1-6; 7 bases are a match to TRBD1. After removal of 5 bases from V and 8 bases from J, the junction contained 6 bases not matched to a gene. This CDR3 has 14 amino acids. CDR1 and CDR2 from the germline V gene are SGHTA and FQGNSA. The DNA of the CDR3 is TGTGCCAGCAGCCCGACAGGGCCGGATTCACCCCTCCACTTT. Translation: CASSPTGPDSPLHF.

The chain is built from TRBV2 and TRBJ1-6; D unresolved. CDR3 length equals 12 residues. The germline CDR1 and CDR2 sequences are SNHLY and FYNNEI. The germline V and J ends were trimmed by 7 bases and 8 bases, with 9 bases remaining between them. CDR3 sequence (DNA): TGTGCCAGCAAGGGTCGGGATTCACCCCTCCACTTT. Amino acid sequence: CASKGRDSPLHF. Complete variable domain (other parts from reference TRBV2 and TRBJ1-6): EPEVTQTPSHQVTQMGQEVILRCVPISNHLYFYWYRQILGQKVEFLVSFYNNEISEKSEIFDDQFSVERPDGSNFTLKIRSTKLEDSAMYFCASKGRDSPLHFGNGTRLTVT.

The chain joins TRBV7-9 to TRBJ2-5, with D perhaps matching TRBD2 (6 bases). CDR1 is SEHNR, CDR2 FQNEAQ, per germline (reference sequence). This CDR3 has 17 amino acids. Trimming took off 0 bases at V and 1 base at J, with 15 bases between the two ends. Here the CDR3 DNA reads TGTGCCAGCAGCTTAGCGTTGGGGGGTTTCGCCCAAGAGACCCAGTACTTC. Its protein is CASSLALGGFAQETQYF.

As concerns this clonotype: This may come from a read error, since a much larger clone is one base off. The chain recombines TRBV12-3 or TRBV12-4 with TRBJ1-2; weak D call: TRBD1 (6 bases). The CDR3 consists of 13 residues. The ends were cut back, 4 bases at V and 10 bases at J, with 16 bases in the middle. CDR3 bases: TGTGCCAGCAGTTACTCAGGGGAGAATGACTACACCTTC. Its protein product is CASSYSGENDYTF.

On this clonotype itself: A much bigger clone sits one base away, suggesting this may be a read error. V gene TRBV20-1 combines with J gene TRBJ2-7, with TRBD1 as a possible D gene (5 bases). CDR3 length: 13 residues. Germline V CDR1 and CDR2: DFQATT, SNEGSKA (reference sequence). V was pared by 0 bases and J by 9 bases, with 15 bases between. Here the CDR3 reads CSARDLGRTGQYF. The CDR3 region has the DNA TGCAGTGCTAGAGATCTGGGGCGGACGGGGCAGTACTTC.

This chain connects TRBV7-2 to TRBJ1-1, with a weak D call TRBD1 (5 bases). This CDR3 is built from 13 residues. The germline CDR1 and CDR2 sequences are SGHTA and FQGNSA. Trimming took off 11 bases at V and 0 bases at J, with 13 bases between the two ends. For the CDR3, the DNA is TGTGCCTGGGCCGCAGGGCTGAACACTGAAGCTTTCTTT. It yields the protein CAWAAGLNTEAFF.

The CDR3 region has the DNA TGTGCCACCAGTGGCGCAGGGCCCGGCTACACCTTC. The encoded protein is CATSGAGPGYTF. The rearrangement joins TRBV24-1 to TRBJ1-2; a weak D match, TRBD1 (5 bases). V dropped 5 bases and J dropped 8 bases, with 11 bases sitting between them. This CDR3 has 12 residues. Germline lookup yields CDR1 KGHDR and CDR2 SFDVKD.

The chain couples TRBV24-1 to TRBJ1-2; perhaps TRBD1 as D (6 bases). Germline CDR1 reads KGHDR; CDR2 reads SFDVKD. Trimming removed 7 bases from V and 0 bases from J, with 14 bases in between. CDR3 size: 15 residues. In nucleotides, the CDR3 is TGTGCCACCAGCGAGATCGGGACATCTAACTATGGCTACACCTTC. Translation: CATSEIGTSNYGYTF.

The chain carries TRBV3-1 and TRBJ1-1, with a possible D match to TRBD1 (5 bases). Trimming took 3 bases from V and 3 from J, leaving 11 bases between them. CDR1 and CDR2 from the germline V gene are LGHDT and YNNKEL (reference sequence). The CDR3 covers 14 residues. Written as DNA, the CDR3 is TGTGCCAGCAGCCACCCCGGGACTTACACTGAAGCTTTCTTT. Translating gives CASSHPGTYTEAFF.

This clonotype was recorded many times. The chain has TRBV7-8 and TRBJ1-2; D not resolved. CDR1 is SGHVS and CDR2 is FQNEAQ in the germline V gene. The CDR3 runs to 14 residues. Deletions cut 4 bases from V and 4 bases from J, with 13 bases between. CDR3 bases: TGTGCCAGCAGCTCCCCCCCACGGAGCTATGGCTACACCTTC. Protein product: CASSSPPRSYGYTF.